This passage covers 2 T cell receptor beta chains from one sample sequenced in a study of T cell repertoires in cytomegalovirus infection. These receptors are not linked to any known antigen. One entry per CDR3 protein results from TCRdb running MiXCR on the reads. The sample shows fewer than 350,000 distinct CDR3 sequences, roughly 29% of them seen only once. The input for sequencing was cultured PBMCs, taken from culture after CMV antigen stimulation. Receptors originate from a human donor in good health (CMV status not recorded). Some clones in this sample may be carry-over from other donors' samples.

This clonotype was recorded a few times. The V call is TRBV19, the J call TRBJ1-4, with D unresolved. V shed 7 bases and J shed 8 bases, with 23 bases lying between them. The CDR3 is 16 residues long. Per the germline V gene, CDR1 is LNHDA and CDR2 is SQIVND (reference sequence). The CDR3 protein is CASKPNVWGKEEKLFF. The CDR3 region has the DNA TGTGCCAGTAAGCCTAATGTCTGGGGAAAGGAGGAAAAACTGTTTTTT.

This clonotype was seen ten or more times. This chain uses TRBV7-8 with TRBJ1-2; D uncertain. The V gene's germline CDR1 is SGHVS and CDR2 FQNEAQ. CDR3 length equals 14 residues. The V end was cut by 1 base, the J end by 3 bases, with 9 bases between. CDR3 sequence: CASSLVAGDYGYTF. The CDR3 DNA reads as TGTGCCAGCAGCTTAGTTGCGGGCGACTATGGCTACACCTTC.